This T cell receptor beta chain derives from a study of response to subunit inactivated influenza vaccine. Germline loops: CDR1 KGHDR, CDR2 SFDVKD. The CDR3 has 12 residues. V was cut by 6 bases and J by 1 base, with 6 bases left in between. General study results and limits: Only a handful of new T cells, the authors suggested, are recruited with each seasonal influenza vaccination.

One entry per CDR3 protein results from TCRdb running MiXCR on the RT-PCR reads. The sample lists around 650,000 distinct CDR3 sequences; about 15% were seen once. This clonotype has just a few counts. Its antigen remains unidentified. This receptor was obtained from a man aged 50 to 59 who received an inactivated influenza vaccine. This specimen was PBMCs from blood, taken 11 to 12 days after vaccination. The genes are TRBV24-1 and TRBJ2-7; D not resolved. CDR3 sequence reads: CATSTDSYEQYF. DNA for the CDR3: TGTGCCACCAGTACCGATTCCTACGAGCAGTACTTC.